The clone carrying this TCR beta chain was observed a handful of times. Its antigen is as yet unknown. This CDR3 contains 14 residues. Germline CDR1 is SEHNR and CDR2 is FQNEAQ (reference sequence). V was shortened by 1 base and J by 3 bases, with 9 bases between the two germline ends. Time point in this sample: week 35, safety follow-up. Vaccination comprised doses that each held 300 ug of mutant IDH1 20-mer peptide, plus topical imiquimod. Profiling relied on immunoSEQ multiplex PCR, and the TCRdb table lists in-frame clones only, not all of them. The sample holds tens of thousands of clones, roughly 74% seen once. This record comes from a study of a mutant IDH1 vaccine in newly diagnosed glioma. As for the study in general: Most patients had radiochemotherapy with temozolomide before enrollment; others had one alone.

This receptor was identified in a man aged 50 to 60 with glioma. The V call is TRBV7-9, the J call TRBJ1-1; D not certain. The sequences come from PBMCs, collected from a glioma patient whose treatment included an IDH1 peptide vaccine. CDR3 bases: TGTGCCAGCAGCTTAGGGGTGAGGGACACTGAAGCTTTCTTT. It translates to CASSLGVRDTEAFF.